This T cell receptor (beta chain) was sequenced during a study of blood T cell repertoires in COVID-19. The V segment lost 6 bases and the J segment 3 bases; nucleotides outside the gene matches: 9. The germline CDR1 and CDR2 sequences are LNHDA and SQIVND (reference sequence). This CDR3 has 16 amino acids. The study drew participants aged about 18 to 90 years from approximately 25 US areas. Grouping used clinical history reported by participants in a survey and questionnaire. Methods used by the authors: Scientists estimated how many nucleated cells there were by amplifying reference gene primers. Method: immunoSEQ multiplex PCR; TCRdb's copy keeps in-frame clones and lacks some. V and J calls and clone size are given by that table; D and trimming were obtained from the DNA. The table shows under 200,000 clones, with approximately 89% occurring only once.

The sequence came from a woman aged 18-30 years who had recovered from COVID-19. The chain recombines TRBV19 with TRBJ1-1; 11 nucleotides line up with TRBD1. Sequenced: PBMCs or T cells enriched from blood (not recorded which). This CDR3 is CASRAGTGGYDTEAFF. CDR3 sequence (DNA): TGTGCCAGTAGGGCCGGGACAGGGGGGTATGACACTGAAGCTTTCTTT.